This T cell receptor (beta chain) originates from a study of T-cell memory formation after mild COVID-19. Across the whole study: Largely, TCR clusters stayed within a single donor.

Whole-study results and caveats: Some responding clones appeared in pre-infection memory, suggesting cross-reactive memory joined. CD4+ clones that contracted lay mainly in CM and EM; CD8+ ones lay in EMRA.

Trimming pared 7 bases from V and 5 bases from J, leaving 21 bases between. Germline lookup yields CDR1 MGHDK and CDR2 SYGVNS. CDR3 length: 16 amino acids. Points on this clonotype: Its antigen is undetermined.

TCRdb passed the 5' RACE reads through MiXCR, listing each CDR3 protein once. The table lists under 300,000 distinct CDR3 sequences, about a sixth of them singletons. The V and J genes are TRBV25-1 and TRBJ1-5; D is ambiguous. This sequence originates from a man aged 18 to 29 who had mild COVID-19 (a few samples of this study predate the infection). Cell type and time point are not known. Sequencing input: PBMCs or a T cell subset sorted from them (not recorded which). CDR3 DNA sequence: TGTGCCAGCATTAACGCGGGCAGACCCGGCTATCAGCCCCAGCATTTT. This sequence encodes CASINAGRPGYQPQHF.